What follows are 7 T cell receptor beta chains derived from one specimen sequenced in a study of T cell responses to AZD1222 COVID-19 vaccine. Generated by immunoSEQ multiplex PCR, the TCRdb table keeps only in-frame clones and is missing some. The sample shows about 100,000 clones, approximately 90% of them seen only once. Sequences were derived from peripheral blood, sampled on day 0 of AZD1222 vaccination. Receptor source: an adult in good health.

The table lists this clone with a count of one. This rearrangement joins TRBV15 to TRBJ2-1, with D possibly TRBD1 on 5 matching bases. Germline CDR1 is LNHNV and CDR2 is YYDKDF (reference sequence). This CDR3 has 14 amino acids. The V and J ends lost 0 bases and 6 bases respectively, with 9 bases between them. The CDR3 here is CATSRDTGPNEQFF. The CDR3 nucleotides are TGTGCCACCAGCAGAGATACAGGCCCCAATGAGCAGTTCTTC.

This chain connects TRBV19 to TRBJ1-2; possibly TRBD1 for D (5 bases). The CDR3 is 13 amino acids. The germline CDR1 and CDR2 sequences are LNHDA and SQIVND (reference sequence). V lost 7 bases to trimming and J lost 4 bases, with 13 bases between them. In DNA, the CDR3 is TGTGCCAGTAATGGCAGGGTGACCTATGGCTACACCTTC. This encodes CASNGRVTYGYTF.

This rearrangement joins TRBV4-1 to TRBJ1-4, with a weak D call TRBD1 (5 bases). CDR3 length equals 18 residues. Trimming took off 4 bases at V and 6 bases at J, with 24 bases between the two ends. Germline V gene lookup returns CDR1 MGHRA and CDR2 YSYEKL. The chain's CDR3 is CASSRTRWQGKEDEKLFF. The CDR3 DNA sequence: TGCGCCAGCAGCCGAACAAGGTGGCAGGGTAAAGAAGATGAAAAACTGTTTTTT.

DNA of the CDR3: TGTGCCAGCAGCCAGACGGTAGATCAGCCCCAGCATTTT. Amino acids: CASSQTVDQPQHF. V gene TRBV3-1 (or the pseudogene TRBV3-2) combines with J gene TRBJ1-5; D gene uncertain. Germline-derived CDR1 and CDR2 are LGHDT and YNNKEL (reference sequence). Trimming stripped 3 bases from V and 5 bases from J, with 8 bases between. CDR3 length equals 13 residues.

The V and J genes are TRBV9 and TRBJ2-3, with D possibly TRBD2 on 5 matching bases. This CDR3 spans 14 amino acids. V lost 3 bases and J lost 3, with 11 bases in between. Looked up from germline, CDR1 is SGDLS and CDR2 is YYNGEE. The CDR3 DNA sequence: TGTGCCAGCAGCGCGCGTGGGGAGACAGATACGCAGTATTTT. This gives the protein CASSARGETDTQYF.

This clone was recorded once. The rearrangement uses TRBV10-2 and TRBJ2-1; perhaps TRBD2 as D (6 bases). Germline loops: CDR1 WSHSY, CDR2 SAAADI. V gave up 6 bases and J gave up 2 bases, with 14 bases separating them. The CDR3 loop spans 15 amino acids. This chain's CDR3 is CASRISGGTYNEQFF. CDR3 coding DNA: TGCGCCAGCAGGATCAGTGGGGGGACCTACAATGAGCAGTTCTTC.

The chain employs TRBV5-5 and TRBJ2-6; D remains unclear. CDR1 and CDR2 from the germline V gene are SGHKS and YYEKEE (reference sequence). V lost 4 bases and J lost 0, with 11 bases in between. The CDR3 covers 16 residues. The CDR3 reads CASSVRLISGANVLTF. DNA for the CDR3: TGTGCCAGCAGCGTAAGACTCATCTCTGGGGCCAACGTCCTGACTTTC.